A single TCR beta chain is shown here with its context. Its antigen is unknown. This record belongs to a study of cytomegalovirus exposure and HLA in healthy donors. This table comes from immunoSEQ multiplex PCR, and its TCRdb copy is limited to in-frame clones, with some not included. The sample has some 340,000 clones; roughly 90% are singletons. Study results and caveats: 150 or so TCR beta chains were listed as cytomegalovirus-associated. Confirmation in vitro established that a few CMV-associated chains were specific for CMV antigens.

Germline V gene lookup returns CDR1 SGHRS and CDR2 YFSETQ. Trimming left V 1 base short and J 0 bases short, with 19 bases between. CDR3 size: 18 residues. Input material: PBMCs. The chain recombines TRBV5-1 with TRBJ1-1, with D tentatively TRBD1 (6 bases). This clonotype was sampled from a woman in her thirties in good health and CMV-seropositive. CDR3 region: CASSLSYSLGHVNTEAFF. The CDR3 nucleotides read TGCGCCAGCAGCTTGAGTTATTCGCTGGGACACGTGAACACTGAAGCTTTCTTT.